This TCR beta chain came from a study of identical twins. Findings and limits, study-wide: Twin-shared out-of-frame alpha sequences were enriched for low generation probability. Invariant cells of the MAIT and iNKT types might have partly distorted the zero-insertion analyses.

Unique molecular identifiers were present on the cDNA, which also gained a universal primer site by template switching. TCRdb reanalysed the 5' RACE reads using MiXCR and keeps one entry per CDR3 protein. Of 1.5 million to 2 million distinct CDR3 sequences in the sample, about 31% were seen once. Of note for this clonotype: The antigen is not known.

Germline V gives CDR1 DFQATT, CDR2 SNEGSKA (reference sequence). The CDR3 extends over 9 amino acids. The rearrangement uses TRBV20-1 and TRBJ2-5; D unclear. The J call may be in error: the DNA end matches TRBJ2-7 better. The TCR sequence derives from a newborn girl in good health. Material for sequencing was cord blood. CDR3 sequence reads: CSGRCEQYF. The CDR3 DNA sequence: TGCAGTGGGCGCTGCGAGCAGTACTTC.